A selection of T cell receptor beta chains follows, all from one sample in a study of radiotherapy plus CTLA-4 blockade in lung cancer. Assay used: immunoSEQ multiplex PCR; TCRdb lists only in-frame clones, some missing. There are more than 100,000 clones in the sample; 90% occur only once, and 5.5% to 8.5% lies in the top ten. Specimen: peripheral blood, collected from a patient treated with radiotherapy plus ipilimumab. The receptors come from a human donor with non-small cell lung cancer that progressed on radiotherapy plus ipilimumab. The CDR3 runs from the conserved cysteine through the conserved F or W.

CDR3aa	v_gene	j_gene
CASSVGAGALDGYTF	TRBV19	TRBJ1-2
CASSSGASHADTQYF	TRBV10-1	TRBJ2-3
CASSPGQGRQETQYF	TRBV5-1	TRBJ2-5
CASSRGLDTGELFF	TRBV5-1	TRBJ2-2
CASSLLAGGSYTGELFF	TRBV7-2	TRBJ2-2
CASSSQGSLTGELFF	TRBV7-9	TRBJ2-2
CASSAGNEQFF	TRBV27	TRBJ2-1
CASSLAGKSSYEQYF	TRBV11-2	TRBJ2-7
CASSLADRSYGYTF	TRBV5-1	TRBJ1-2
CASSLDDNEQFF	TRBV7-9	TRBJ2-1
CASSYGLAGGYEQYF	TRBV5-1	TRBJ2-7
CASSLVTNEKLFF	TRBV7-9	TRBJ1-4
CAWSGGYEQYF	TRBV30	TRBJ2-7
CASSVVGGATGELFF	TRBV9	TRBJ2-2
CASRSFYGLAGGSGELFF	TRBV27	TRBJ2-2